These 17 T cell receptor beta chains came from one sample sequenced in a study of blood T cell repertoires in COVID-19. Assay used: immunoSEQ multiplex PCR; TCRdb lists only in-frame clones, some missing. Here the sample spans fewer than 250,000 clones, more than 80% being singletons. The sample taken for sequencing was peripheral blood. These receptors originate from a human donor in a cohort sampled during active COVID-19.

V gene TRBV11-2 combines with J gene TRBJ1-2; 10 bases line up with TRBD1. From germline, CDR1 is SGHAT and CDR2 FQNNGV. The ends lost 4 bases at V and 14 bases at J; junction bases unmatched: 4. This CDR3 is 11 amino acids long. The CDR3 protein is CASSSGQGGTF. The CDR3 nucleotides read TGTGCCAGCAGCTCCGGACAGGGGGGAACCTTC.

This clone was seen only a few times. V and J are TRBV28 and TRBJ1-6; a weak D match, TRBD1 (5 bases). V was shortened by 3 bases and J by 8 bases, with 8 bases between the two germline ends. This CDR3 contains 13 residues. Germline CDR1 reads MDHEN; CDR2 reads SYDVKM. The CDR3 nucleotides are TGTGCCAGCAGTTTCACCAGGGATTCACCCCTCCACTTT. Protein product: CASSFTRDSPLHF.

V usage is TRBV2 and J usage is TRBJ1-1; D gene uncertain. Germline CDR1 reads SNHLY; CDR2 reads FYNNEI. The CDR3 is 14 residues long. V was cut by 0 bases and J by 5 bases, with 10 bases left in between. The CDR3 DNA reads as TGTGCCAGCAGTGAAGCCAGTGGAGGGACTGAAGCTTTCTTT. Its protein product is CASSEASGGTEAFF.

The chain couples TRBV7-6 to TRBJ2-5; 7 nucleotides line up with TRBD2. The germline gives CDR1 SGHVS, CDR2 FNYEAQ. J gave up 4 bases and V 5 bases, and 10 bases lay outside the gene matches. This CDR3 is built from 15 residues. The DNA of the CDR3 is TGTGCCAGCAGCCTCGTTGCGGGGGAAGGAGAGACCCAGTACTTC. Protein: CASSLVAGEGETQYF.

This CDR3 reads CASSSRRGMNTEAFF. The CDR3 coding sequence is TGTGCCAGCAGCTCCCGAAGGGGCATGAACACTGAAGCTTTCTTT. This chain uses TRBV11-2 with TRBJ1-1, with D tentatively TRBD1 (5 bases). The V end lost 4 bases, the J end lost 0 bases, and 12 bases lay between the germline ends. CDR3 length: 15 residues. Germline lookup yields CDR1 SGHAT and CDR2 FQNNGV. Looking up the rest from reference TRBV11-2 and TRBJ1-1 gives the full variable domain: EAGVAQSPRYKIIEKRQSVAFWCNPISGHATLYWYQQILGQGPKLLIQFQNNGVVDDSQLPKDRFSAERLKGVDSTLKIQPAKLEDSAVYLCASSSRRGMNTEAFFGQGTRLTVV.

The CDR3 reads CAWSEGVGTNYEQYF. Written as DNA, the CDR3 is TGTGCCTGGAGCGAGGGAGTCGGAACCAACTACGAGCAGTACTTC. The V and J genes are TRBV30 and TRBJ2-7; weak D call: TRBD2 (5 bases). Germline loops: CDR1 GTSNPN, CDR2 SVGIG (reference sequence). The CDR3 totals 15 residues. Deletions cut 3 bases from V and 3 bases from J, with 18 bases between.

The chain joins TRBV28 to TRBJ2-2; D remains ambiguous. With 5 bases removed from V and 8 bases from J, the gap between germline ends came to 6 bases. Per germline, CDR1 MDHEN and CDR2 SYDVKM. This CDR3 is built from 11 residues. Written as DNA, the CDR3 is TGTGCCAGCAGTACCAGGGGGGAGCTGTTTTTT. As protein: CASSTRGELFF.

CDR3 residues: CASSPDRGFPDTQYF. Here the CDR3 DNA reads TGTGCCAGCAGCCCAGACAGGGGGTTCCCAGATACGCAGTATTTT. The chain joins TRBV4-2 to TRBJ2-3; 9 nucleotides match TRBD1. The CDR3 extends over 15 amino acids. The germline gives CDR1 LGHNA, CDR2 YNFKEQ. V was clipped by 4 bases and J by 4 bases; unmatched bases: 6.

V gene TRBV30 combines with J gene TRBJ2-5, with 14 bases that match TRBD2. The V and J ends lost 2 bases and 6 bases, in that order; junction bases with no gene match: 5. In germline, CDR1 is GTSNPN, CDR2 SVGIG (reference sequence). The CDR3 totals 15 residues. CDR3 DNA sequence: TGTGCCTGGAGTCCCGGGACTAGCGGGGGACAGACCCAGTACTTC. Protein sequence: CAWSPGTSGGQTQYF.

The chain is built from TRBV29-1 and TRBJ1-1; 7 positions agree with TRBD1. This CDR3 contains 15 residues. Germline V gene lookup returns CDR1 SQVTM and CDR2 ANQGSEA. Trimming took 3 bases from V and 0 from J; bases not matched to a gene: 7. CDR3 amino acids: CSVDKGQVMNTEAFF. In nucleotides, the CDR3 is TGCAGCGTTGATAAAGGACAGGTCATGAACACTGAAGCTTTCTTT.

About this clone: Other DNA variants within this sample encode the same CDR3. This chain links TRBV27 with TRBJ1-3; D might be TRBD1 (6 bases). Germline-derived CDR1 and CDR2 are MNHEY and SMNVEV (reference sequence). This CDR3 is built from 14 residues. V dropped 5 bases and J dropped 0 bases, with 8 bases sitting between them. In nucleotides, the CDR3 is TGTGCCAGCAGTGGACAGAGCTCTGGAAACACCATATATTTT. It encodes CASSGQSSGNTIYF.

The CDR3 nucleotides are TGTGCCAGTAGTGGGGACATGAGGGACTCACCCCTCCACTTT. This encodes CASSGDMRDSPLHF. The chain has TRBV19 and TRBJ1-6, with D maybe TRBD1 (6 bases). CDR3 length equals 14 residues. V lost 5 bases and J lost 10, with 15 bases in between. Germline V lookup: CDR1 LNHDA, CDR2 SQIVND (reference sequence).

This chain joins TRBV11-2 and TRBJ2-1; 14 nucleotides align to TRBD2. The CDR3 runs 17 residues. The V gene's germline CDR1 is SGHAT and CDR2 FQNNGV. Losses at the gene ends were 7 bases for V and 7 bases for J; bases not matched to a gene: 12. This chain's CDR3 is CASNFPGTSGSMNEQFF. As DNA, the CDR3 is TGTGCCAGCAACTTCCCTGGGACTAGCGGGAGTATGAATGAGCAGTTCTTC.

The chain couples TRBV18 to TRBJ2-2, with TRBD1 identical over 11 bases. This CDR3 has 19 residues. The V gene end was trimmed by 4 bases and the J gene end by 0 bases; junction bases not matched to a gene: 10. From germline, CDR1 is KGHSH and CDR2 LQKENI. CDR3 amino acids: CASSRDRGMRPPNTGELFF. As DNA, the CDR3 is TGTGCCAGCTCACGGGACAGGGGGATGCGCCCCCCGAACACCGGGGAGCTGTTTTTT.

The chain recombines TRBV5-1 with TRBJ2-5, with TRBD2 matching 11 bases. The trim removed 2 bases at V and 3 bases at J, leaving 3 bases unmatched. The CDR3 spans 15 residues. CDR1 is SGHRS and CDR2 is YFSETQ in the germline V gene. DNA for the CDR3: TGCGCCAGCAGCTTCGGTAGCGGGGGGGAAGAGACCCAGTACTTC. Protein product: CASSFGSGGEETQYF.

The chain uses TRBV24-1 and TRBJ1-1, with D possibly TRBD1 on 6 matching bases. Between the trimmed V and J ends, which lost 0 bases and 9 bases, there was a span of 31 bases. The germline CDR1 and CDR2 sequences are KGHDR and SFDVKD. The CDR3 is 20 residues long. CDR3 nucleotides: TGTGCCACCAGTGATTTGCCCGTGTGCAGGGGCCCCAGAGGGGCATTGAAAGCTTTCTTT. It encodes CATSDLPVCRGPRGALKAFF.

A single count supports this clone. The chain employs TRBV7-9 and TRBJ1-4; D uncertain. Trimming pared 2 bases from V and 8 bases from J, leaving 12 bases between. Germline V lookup: CDR1 SEHNR, CDR2 FQNEAQ (reference sequence). The CDR3 runs to 14 residues. The CDR3 nucleotides are TGTGCCAGCAGCTTACGGGGTGGGAGAGAAAAACTGTTTTTT. This gives the protein CASSLRGGREKLFF.